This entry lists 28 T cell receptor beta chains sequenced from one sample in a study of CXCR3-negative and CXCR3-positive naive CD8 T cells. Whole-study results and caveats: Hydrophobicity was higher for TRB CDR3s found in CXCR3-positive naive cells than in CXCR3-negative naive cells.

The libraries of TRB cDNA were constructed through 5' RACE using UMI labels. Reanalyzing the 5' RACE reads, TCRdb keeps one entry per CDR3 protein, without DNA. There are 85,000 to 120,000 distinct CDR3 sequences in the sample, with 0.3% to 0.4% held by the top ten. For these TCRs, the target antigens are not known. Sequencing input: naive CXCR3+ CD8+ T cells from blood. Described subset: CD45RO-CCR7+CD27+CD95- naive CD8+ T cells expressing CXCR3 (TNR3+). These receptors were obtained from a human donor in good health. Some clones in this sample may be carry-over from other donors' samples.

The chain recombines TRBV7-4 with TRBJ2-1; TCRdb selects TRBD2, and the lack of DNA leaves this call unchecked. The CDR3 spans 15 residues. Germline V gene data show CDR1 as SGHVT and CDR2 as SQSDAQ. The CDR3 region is CASNKQAVGRNEQFF. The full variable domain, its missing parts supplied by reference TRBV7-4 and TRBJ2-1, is GAGVSQSPRYKVAKRGRDVALRCDSISGHVTLYWYRQTLGQGSEVLTYSQSDAQRDKSGRPSGRFSAERPERSVSTLKIQRTEQGDSAVYLCASNKQAVGRNEQFFGPGTRLTVL.

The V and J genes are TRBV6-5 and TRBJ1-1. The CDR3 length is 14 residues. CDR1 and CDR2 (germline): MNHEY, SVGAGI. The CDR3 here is CASSYSTKNTEAFF.

The CDR3 loop is CASSPQRDQFF. The chain couples TRBV7-9 to TRBJ2-1; TCRdb's assignment of TRBD2 cannot be checked, as there is no DNA. This CDR3 comprises 11 residues. From germline, CDR1 is SEHNR and CDR2 FQNEAQ (reference sequence).

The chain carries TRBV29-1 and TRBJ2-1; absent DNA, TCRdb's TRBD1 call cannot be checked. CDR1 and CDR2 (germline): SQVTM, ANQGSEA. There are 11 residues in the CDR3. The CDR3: CSAEQGYEQFF.

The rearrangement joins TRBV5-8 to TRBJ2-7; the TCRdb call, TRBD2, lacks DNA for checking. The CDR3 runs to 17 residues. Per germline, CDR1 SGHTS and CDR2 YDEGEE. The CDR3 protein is CASSLAPSGGASYEQYF.

CDR3 protein: CSAEQVEGDYGYTF. This chain joins TRBV29-1 and TRBJ1-2. The CDR3 consists of 14 residues. CDR1 is SQVTM and CDR2 is ANQGSEA in the germline V gene.

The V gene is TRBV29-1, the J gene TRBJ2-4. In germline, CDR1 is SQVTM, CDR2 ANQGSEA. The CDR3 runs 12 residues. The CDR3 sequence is CSVESAKNIQYF. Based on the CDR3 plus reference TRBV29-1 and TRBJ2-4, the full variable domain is SAVISQKPSRDICQRGTSLTIQCQVDSQVTMMFWYRQQPGQSLTLIATANQGSEATYESGFVIDKFPISRPNLTFSTLTVSNMSPEDSSIYLCSVESAKNIQYFGAGTRLSVL.

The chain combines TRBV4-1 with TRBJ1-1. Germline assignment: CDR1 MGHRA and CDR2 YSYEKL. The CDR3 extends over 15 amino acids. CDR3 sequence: CASSQEHREGTEAFF.

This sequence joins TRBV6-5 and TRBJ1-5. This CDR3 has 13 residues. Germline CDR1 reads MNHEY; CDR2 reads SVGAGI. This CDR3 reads CASSYGPNQPQHF.

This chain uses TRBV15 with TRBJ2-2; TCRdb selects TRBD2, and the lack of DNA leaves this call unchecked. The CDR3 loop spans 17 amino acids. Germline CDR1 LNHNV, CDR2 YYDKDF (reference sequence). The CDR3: CATSRDGGYLRTGELFF.

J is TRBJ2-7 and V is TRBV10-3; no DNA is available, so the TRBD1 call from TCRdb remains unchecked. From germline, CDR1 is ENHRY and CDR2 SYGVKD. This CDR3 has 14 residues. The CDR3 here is CATSQGGNSYEQYF.

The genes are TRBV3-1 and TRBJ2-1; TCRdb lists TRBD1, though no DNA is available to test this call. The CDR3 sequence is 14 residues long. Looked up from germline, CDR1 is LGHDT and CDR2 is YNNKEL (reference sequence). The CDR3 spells CASSQVFGTGEQFF.

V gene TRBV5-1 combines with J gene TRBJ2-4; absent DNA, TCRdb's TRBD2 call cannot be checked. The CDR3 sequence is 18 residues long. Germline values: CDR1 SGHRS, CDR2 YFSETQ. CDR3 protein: CASFPSRRYRLAKNIQYF.

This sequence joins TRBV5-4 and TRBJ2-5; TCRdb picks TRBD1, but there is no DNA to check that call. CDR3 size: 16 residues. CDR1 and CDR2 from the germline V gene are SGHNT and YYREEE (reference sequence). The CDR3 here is CASSLVGGGGEETQYF.

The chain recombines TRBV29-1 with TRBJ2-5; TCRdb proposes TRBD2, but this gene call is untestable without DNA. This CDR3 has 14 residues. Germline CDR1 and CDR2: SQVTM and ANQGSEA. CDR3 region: CSVGLAGIQETQYF. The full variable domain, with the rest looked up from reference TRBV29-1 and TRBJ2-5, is SAVISQKPSRDICQRGTSLTIQCQVDSQVTMMFWYRQQPGQSLTLIATANQGSEATYESGFVIDKFPISRPNLTFSTLTVSNMSPEDSSIYLCSVGLAGIQETQYFGPGTRLLVL.

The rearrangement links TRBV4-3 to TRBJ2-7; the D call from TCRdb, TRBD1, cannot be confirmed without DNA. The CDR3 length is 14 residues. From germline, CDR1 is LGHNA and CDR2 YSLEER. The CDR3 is CASSQDMGDYEQYF.

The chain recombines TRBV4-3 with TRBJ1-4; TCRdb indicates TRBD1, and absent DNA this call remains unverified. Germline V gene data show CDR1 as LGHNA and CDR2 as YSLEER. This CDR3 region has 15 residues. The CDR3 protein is CASSQARTGSEKLFF.

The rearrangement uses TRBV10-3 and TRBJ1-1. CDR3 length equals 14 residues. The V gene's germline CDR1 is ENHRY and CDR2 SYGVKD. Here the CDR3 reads CAISESMGNTEAFF.

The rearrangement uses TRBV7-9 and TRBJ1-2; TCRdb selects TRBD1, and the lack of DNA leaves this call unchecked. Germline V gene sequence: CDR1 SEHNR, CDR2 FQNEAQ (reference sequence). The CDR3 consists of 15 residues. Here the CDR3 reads CASSTTTGDNYGYTF.

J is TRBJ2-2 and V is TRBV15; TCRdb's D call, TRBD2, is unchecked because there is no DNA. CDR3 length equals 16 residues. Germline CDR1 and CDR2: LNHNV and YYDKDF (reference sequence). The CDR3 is CATSTAVGLRTGELFF.

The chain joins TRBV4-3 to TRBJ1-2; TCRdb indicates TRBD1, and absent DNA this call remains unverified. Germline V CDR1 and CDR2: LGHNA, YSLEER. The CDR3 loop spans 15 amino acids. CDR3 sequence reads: CASSRDRGPNYGYTF.

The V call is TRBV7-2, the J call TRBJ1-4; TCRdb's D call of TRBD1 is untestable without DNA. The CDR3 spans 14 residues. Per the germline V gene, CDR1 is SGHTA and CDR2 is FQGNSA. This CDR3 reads CASSSGATNEKLFF.

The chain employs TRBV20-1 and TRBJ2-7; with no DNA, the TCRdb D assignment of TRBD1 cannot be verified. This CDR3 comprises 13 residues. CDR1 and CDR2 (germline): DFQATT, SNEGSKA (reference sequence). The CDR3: CSARVTGSYEQYF.

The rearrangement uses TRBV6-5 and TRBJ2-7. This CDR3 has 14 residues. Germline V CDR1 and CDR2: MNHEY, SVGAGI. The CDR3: CASSYSGITYEQYF.

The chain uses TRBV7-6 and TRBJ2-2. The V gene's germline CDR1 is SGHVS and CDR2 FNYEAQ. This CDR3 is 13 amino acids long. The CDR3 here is CASSLIGNGELFF.

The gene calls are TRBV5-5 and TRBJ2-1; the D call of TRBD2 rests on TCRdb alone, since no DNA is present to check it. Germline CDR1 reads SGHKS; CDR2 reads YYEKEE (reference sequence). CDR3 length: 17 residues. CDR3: CASSFRLAGLLYNEQFF.

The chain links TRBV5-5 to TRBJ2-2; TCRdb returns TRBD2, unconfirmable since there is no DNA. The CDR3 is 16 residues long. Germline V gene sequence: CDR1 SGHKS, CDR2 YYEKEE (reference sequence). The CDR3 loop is CASSLLGLAGSGELFF.

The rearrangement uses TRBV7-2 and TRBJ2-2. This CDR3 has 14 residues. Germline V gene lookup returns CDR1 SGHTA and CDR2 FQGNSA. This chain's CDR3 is CASSLVVDTGELFF.